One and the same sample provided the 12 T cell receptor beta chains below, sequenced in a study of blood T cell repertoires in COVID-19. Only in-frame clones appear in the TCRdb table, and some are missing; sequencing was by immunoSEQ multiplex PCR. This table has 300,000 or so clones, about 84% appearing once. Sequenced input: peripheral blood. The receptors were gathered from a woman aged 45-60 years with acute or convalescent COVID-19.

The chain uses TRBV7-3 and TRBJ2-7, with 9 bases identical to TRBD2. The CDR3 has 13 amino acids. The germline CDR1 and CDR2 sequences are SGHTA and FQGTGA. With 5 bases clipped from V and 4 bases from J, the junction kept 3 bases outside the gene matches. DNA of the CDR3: TGTGCCAGCAGCGCCACTAGCGGGTACGAGCAGTACTTC. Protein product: CASSATSGYEQYF.

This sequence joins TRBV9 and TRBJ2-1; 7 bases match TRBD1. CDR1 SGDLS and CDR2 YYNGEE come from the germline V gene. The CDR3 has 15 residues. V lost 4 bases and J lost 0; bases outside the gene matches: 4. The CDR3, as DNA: TGTGCCAGCAGCCCTCGGGACAGCTCCTACAATGAGCAGTTCTTC. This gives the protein CASSPRDSSYNEQFF.

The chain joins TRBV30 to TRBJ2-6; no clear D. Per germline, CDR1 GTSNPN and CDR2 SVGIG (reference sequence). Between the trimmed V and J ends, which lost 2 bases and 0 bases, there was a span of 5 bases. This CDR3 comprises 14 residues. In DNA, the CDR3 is TGTGCCTGGAGTTGGAGCTCTGGGGCCAACGTCCTGACTTTC. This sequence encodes CAWSWSSGANVLTF.

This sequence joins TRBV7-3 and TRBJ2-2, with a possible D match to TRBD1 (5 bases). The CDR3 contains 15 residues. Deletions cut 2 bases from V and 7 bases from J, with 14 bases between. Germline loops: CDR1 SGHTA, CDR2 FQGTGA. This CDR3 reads CASSLLSTGRGELFF. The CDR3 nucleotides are TGTGCCAGCAGCTTATTATCTACAGGCCGCGGGGAGCTGTTTTTT. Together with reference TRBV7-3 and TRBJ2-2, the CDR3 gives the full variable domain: GAGVSQTPSNKVTEKGKYVELRCDPISGHTALYWYRQSLGQGPEFLIYFQGTGAADDSGLPNDRFFAVRPEGSVSTLKIQRTERGDSAVYLCASSLLSTGRGELFFGEGSRLTVL.

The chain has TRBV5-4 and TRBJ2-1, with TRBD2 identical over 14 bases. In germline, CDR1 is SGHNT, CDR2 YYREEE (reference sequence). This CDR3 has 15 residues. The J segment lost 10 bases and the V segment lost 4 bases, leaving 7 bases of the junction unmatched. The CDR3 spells CASSPGTSGSEEQFF. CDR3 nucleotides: TGTGCCAGCAGCCCCGGGACTAGCGGGAGTGAAGAGCAGTTCTTC.

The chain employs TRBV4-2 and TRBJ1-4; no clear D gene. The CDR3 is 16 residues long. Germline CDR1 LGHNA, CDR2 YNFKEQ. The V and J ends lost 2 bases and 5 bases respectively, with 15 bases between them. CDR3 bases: TGTGCCAGCAGCCAAAATCAATTACGGGGAAATGAAAAACTGTTTTTT. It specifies CASSQNQLRGNEKLFF.

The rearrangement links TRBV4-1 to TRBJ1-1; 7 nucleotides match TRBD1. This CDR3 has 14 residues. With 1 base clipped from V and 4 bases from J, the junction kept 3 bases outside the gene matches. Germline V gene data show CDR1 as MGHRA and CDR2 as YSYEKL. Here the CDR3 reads CASSQGQGITEAFF. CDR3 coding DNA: TGCGCCAGCAGCCAAGGACAGGGAATCACTGAAGCTTTCTTT.

The CDR3 sequence is CASSVDSSTDTQYF. CDR3 coding DNA: TGTGCCAGCAGTGTGGACTCGAGCACAGATACGCAGTATTTT. The chain uses TRBV25-1 and TRBJ2-3; D is possibly TRBD2 (5 bases). This CDR3 region has 14 residues. CDR1 and CDR2 (germline): MGHDK, SYGVNS. Trimming removed 4 bases from V and 0 bases from J, with 8 bases in between. Full variable domain (rest looked up from reference TRBV25-1 and TRBJ2-3): EADIYQTPRYLVIGTGKKITLECSQTMGHDKMYWYQQDPGMELHLIHYSYGVNSTEKGDLSSESTVSRIRTEHFPLTLESARPSHTSQYLCASSVDSSTDTQYFGPGTRLTVL.

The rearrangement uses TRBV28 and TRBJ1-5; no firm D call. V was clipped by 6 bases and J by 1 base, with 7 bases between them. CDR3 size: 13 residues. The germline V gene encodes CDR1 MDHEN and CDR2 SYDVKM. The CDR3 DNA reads TGTGCCAGCAGGCGGATGAGCAATCAGCCCCAGCATTTT. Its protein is CASRRMSNQPQHF.

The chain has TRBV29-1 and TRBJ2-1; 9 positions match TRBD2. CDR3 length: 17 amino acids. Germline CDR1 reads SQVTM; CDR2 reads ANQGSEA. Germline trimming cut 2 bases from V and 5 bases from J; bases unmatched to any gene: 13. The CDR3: CSVERYLETSGHNEQFF. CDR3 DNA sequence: TGCAGCGTTGAACGGTATTTAGAGACTAGCGGTCACAATGAGCAGTTCTTC.

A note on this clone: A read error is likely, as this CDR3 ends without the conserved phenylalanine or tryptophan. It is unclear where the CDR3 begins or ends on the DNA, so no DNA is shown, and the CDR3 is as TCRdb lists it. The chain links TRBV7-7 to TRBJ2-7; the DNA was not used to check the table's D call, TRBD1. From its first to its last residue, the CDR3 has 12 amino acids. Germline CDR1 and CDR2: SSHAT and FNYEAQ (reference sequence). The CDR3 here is CASSLCGGASLR.

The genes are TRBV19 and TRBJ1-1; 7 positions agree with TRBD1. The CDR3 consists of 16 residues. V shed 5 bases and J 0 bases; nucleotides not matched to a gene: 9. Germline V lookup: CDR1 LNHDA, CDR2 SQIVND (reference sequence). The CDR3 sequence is CASSSSGTVMNTEAFF. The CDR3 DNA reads TGTGCCAGTAGTTCATCCGGGACAGTCATGAACACTGAAGCTTTCTTT.